What follows is one TCR beta chain and its context. Its antigen remains unidentified. Primers included in the PCR were 60 Vbeta and 13 Jbeta primers. Using immunoSEQ multiplex PCR, the repertoire was profiled, and TCRdb retains in-frame clones only, with some absent. This sample has 85,000 to 130,000 clones, with roughly 79% found just once. The sample belongs to a study of cytomegalovirus exposure and HLA in healthy donors. Study outcomes and limitations: What TCR beta sequences reportedly achieved was accurate prediction of HLA-A and HLA-B alleles in most subjects. Cytomegalovirus association was listed for around 170 TCR beta chains. A link between a missense DCLRE1C variant and TCR beta V- and J-gene trimming emerged from a later analysis.

With 3 bases clipped from V and 2 bases from J, the junction kept 9 bases outside the gene matches. This CDR3 region has 16 residues. Germline V gene data show CDR1 as LGHNA and CDR2 as YSLEER. The TCR originated in a man in his 60s in good health and CMV-seropositive. The source material was PBMCs. The V gene is TRBV4-3, the J gene TRBJ1-2, with TRBD1 matching 7 bases. CDR3 DNA sequence: TGCGCCAGCAGCCAGGACGCAGGGGGGATGAACTATGGCTACACCTTC. Residues: CASSQDAGGMNYGYTF.